One sample yielded the 31 T cell receptor beta chains listed below, sequenced in a study of blood T cell repertoires in COVID-19 (dated by TCRdb to 2019 to 2021). The library relied on the immunoSEQ multiplex PCR assay. Drawn from immuneACCESS, this table holds only the in-frame rearrangements with V and J called that TCRdb kept. Clones are partly lost; checked studies trace under half to an unresolved V gene and leave the rest unexplained. This sample holds 230,000 or so clones; roughly 84% were observed only once. The ten largest make up roughly 2% of the sample. Sequences were obtained from peripheral blood. The source of these receptors is a man between 35 and 55 years old with active or convalescent COVID-19.

In this sample, this clone turned up once. The chain links TRBV11-2 to TRBJ2-7; possible D gene TRBD1, 5 bases. The ends were cut back, 4 bases at V and 2 bases at J, with 9 bases in the middle. Germline CDR1 SGHAT, CDR2 FQNNGV. This CDR3 comprises 13 residues. This CDR3 is CASSSTGTYEQYF. DNA of the CDR3: TGTGCCAGCAGCTCCACAGGTACCTACGAGCAGTACTTC.

This clone appeared a few times. The chain combines TRBV12-3 or TRBV12-4 with TRBJ1-1, with a possible D match to TRBD1 (5 bases). This CDR3 comprises 12 residues. Trimming pared 6 bases from V and 11 bases from J, leaving 16 bases between. The DNA of the CDR3 is TGTGCCAGCAGCCCTCCGGGGGTGGCGGCTTTCTTT. This sequence encodes CASSPPGVAAFF.

The sample holds one count of this clone. This chain connects TRBV10-2 to TRBJ1-1; D remains ambiguous. The CDR3 extends over 13 amino acids. Per the germline V gene, CDR1 is WSHSY and CDR2 is SAAADI. The ends were cut back, 4 bases at V and 3 bases at J, with 9 bases in the middle. The CDR3 sequence: CASSGGRYTEAFF. CDR3 sequence (DNA): TGCGCCAGCAGTGGTGGGAGGTACACTGAAGCTTTCTTT.

The J gene is TRBJ2-1, the V gene TRBV7-9; possibly TRBD2 for D (6 bases). The V and J ends lost 5 bases and 7 bases respectively, with 12 bases between them. There are 13 residues in the CDR3. The V gene's germline CDR1 is SEHNR and CDR2 FQNEAQ (reference sequence). The CDR3 protein is CASSRDSRNEQFF. CDR3 coding DNA: TGTGCCAGCAGCCGGGACTCCAGGAATGAGCAGTTCTTC.

The chain carries TRBV10-3 and TRBJ2-7, with 8 bases that match TRBD2. The trim removed 4 bases at V and 2 bases at J, leaving 4 bases unmatched. Per germline, CDR1 ENHRY and CDR2 SYGVKD. The CDR3 is 14 amino acids. The CDR3 nucleotides read TGTGCCATCAGTGTGGGCGGGGGGACCTACGAGCAGTACTTC. Protein: CAISVGGGTYEQYF.

The chain uses TRBV23-1 and TRBJ2-3; 7 bases match TRBD2. TRBV23-1 is known as an ORF, though its function is uncertain. J lost 1 base, V lost 0 bases, and 19 bases had no gene match. The CDR3 spans 21 residues. CDR3 DNA sequence: TGCGCCAGCAGTCAATCCCGAGGCCTAGCGGAACTTCATCGACGCACAGATACGCAGTATTTT. Protein sequence: CASSQSRGLAELHRRTDTQYF.

J is TRBJ2-5 and V is TRBV18, with 8 nucleotides matching TRBD1. Per germline, CDR1 KGHSH and CDR2 LQKENI. The CDR3 consists of 14 residues. The V and J ends lost 1 base and 4 bases, in that order; junction bases with no gene match: 2. This CDR3 reads CASSPQTGVETQYF. Written as DNA, the CDR3 is TGTGCCAGCTCACCACAGACAGGGGTAGAGACCCAGTACTTC.

The J gene is TRBJ1-2, the V gene TRBV5-1, with 8 bases lining up with TRBD1. Trimming at V came to 0 bases and at J to 2 bases, leaving 3 bases not matched to a gene. The CDR3 spans 15 residues. Germline V gene sequence: CDR1 SGHRS, CDR2 YFSETQ. The CDR3 DNA sequence: TGCGCCAGCAGCTTGGGCGGACAGGGAAACTATGGCTACACCTTC. Translated: CASSLGGQGNYGYTF.

This clone was detected only a few times. V usage is TRBV5-1 and J usage is TRBJ1-6; perhaps TRBD1 as D (5 bases). Looked up from germline, CDR1 is SGHRS and CDR2 is YFSETQ. The CDR3 extends over 14 amino acids. Deletions cut 4 bases from V and 7 bases from J, with 12 bases between. For the CDR3, the DNA is TGCGCCAGCAGCGTGTCAGGGCAAAATTCACCCCTCCACTTT. Translation: CASSVSGQNSPLHF.

The chain has TRBV7-9 and TRBJ2-2; D not resolved. Germline V gene lookup returns CDR1 SEHNR and CDR2 FQNEAQ (reference sequence). Trimming removed 5 bases at V and 6 bases at J, with 13 bases between. The CDR3 consists of 14 residues. The CDR3 is CASSLSVYPGELFF. The CDR3 DNA is TGTGCCAGCAGCCTTTCAGTTTACCCCGGGGAGCTGTTTTTT.

The chain links TRBV27 to TRBJ1-5, with D hard to call. The CDR3 sequence is 15 residues long. V gave up 0 bases and J gave up 7 bases, with 13 bases separating them. Germline V CDR1 and CDR2: MNHEY, SMNVEV (reference sequence). CDR3 sequence: CASSLSRAGGQPQHF. Here the CDR3 DNA reads TGTGCCAGCAGTTTATCTCGGGCGGGTGGCCAGCCCCAGCATTTT.

J is TRBJ2-7 and V is TRBV27, with TRBD1 matching 7 bases. The CDR3 sequence is 13 residues long. Germline V lookup: CDR1 MNHEY, CDR2 SMNVEV (reference sequence). Unmatched junction bases numbered 3, after V lost 6 bases and J lost 1 base. CDR3 region: CASSRDSSYEQYF. The CDR3 DNA follows: TGTGCCAGCAGCCGGGACAGTTCCTACGAGCAGTACTTC.

V and J are TRBV23-1 and TRBJ1-1; 8 bases align to TRBD1. TRBV23-1 is marked as an open reading frame, function uncertain. CDR3 size: 14 residues. Losses at the gene ends were 1 base for V and 4 bases for J; bases not matched to a gene: 2. The CDR3 is CASSQWGQVTEAFF. As DNA, the CDR3 is TGCGCCAGCAGTCAATGGGGACAGGTCACTGAAGCTTTCTTT.

Concerning this clone itself: Other DNA sequences in the same sample also yield this CDR3. V usage is TRBV18 and J usage is TRBJ1-4; D gene unclear. V shed 0 bases and J shed 8 bases, with 4 bases lying between them. The CDR3 is 12 amino acids. CDR1 is KGHSH and CDR2 is LQKENI in the germline V gene. The CDR3 nucleotides are TGTGCCAGCTCACCACCGGGCGAAAAACTGTTTTTT. It translates to CASSPPGEKLFF.

The chain links TRBV19 to TRBJ2-7; no clear D. V dropped 3 bases and J dropped 5 bases, with 20 bases sitting between them. CDR3 length equals 16 residues. Germline V gene data show CDR1 as LNHDA and CDR2 as SQIVND (reference sequence). The CDR3 protein is CASSILAGLGVNEQYF. The CDR3 nucleotides are TGTGCCAGTAGTATTTTGGCAGGCTTGGGCGTGAACGAGCAGTACTTC.

This chain links TRBV27 with TRBJ1-2; a possible D gene is TRBD1 (5 bases). The CDR3 has 13 residues. The germline V gene encodes CDR1 MNHEY and CDR2 SMNVEV (reference sequence). The V end was cut by 3 bases, the J end by 7 bases, with 12 bases between. The CDR3 spells CASSFDSLSGYTF. The DNA for the CDR3 is TGTGCCAGCAGTTTCGACAGTTTATCTGGCTACACCTTC.

The V gene is TRBV6-6, the J gene TRBJ1-1; unclear D gene. The CDR3 has 13 amino acids. Germline V gives CDR1 MNHNY, CDR2 SVGAGI (reference sequence). The V end was cut by 2 bases, the J end by 10 bases, with 14 bases between. The CDR3: CASSYREGEVAFF. Written as DNA, the CDR3 is TGTGCCAGCAGTTACAGGGAGGGAGAGGTAGCTTTCTTT.

J is TRBJ2-2 and V is TRBV5-1, with 9 bases lining up with TRBD2. The CDR3 is made up of 16 amino acids. Germline V CDR1 and CDR2: SGHRS, YFSETQ. J was trimmed by 6 bases and V by 3 bases; bases with no gene match: 9. The DNA of the CDR3 is TGCGCCAGCAGCTCGGAGACTAGCGGAGTTCCCGGGGAGCTGTTTTTT. This gives the protein CASSSETSGVPGELFF.

The V and J genes are TRBV5-1 and TRBJ2-1; the match to TRBD2 covers 13 bases. The germline V gene has CDR1 SGHRS and CDR2 YFSETQ. This CDR3 region has 17 residues. V gave up 4 bases and J gave up 3 bases; unmatched junction bases: 7. CDR3 nucleotide sequence: TGCGCCAGCAGCCTGGGACTAGCGGGGCCATTCTACAATGAGCAGTTCTTC. Amino acid sequence: CASSLGLAGPFYNEQFF.

V usage is TRBV5-4 and J usage is TRBJ2-2; the match to TRBD2 covers 10 bases. The ends lost 3 bases at V and 7 bases at J; junction bases unmatched: 12. Germline V lookup: CDR1 SGHNT, CDR2 YYREEE (reference sequence). This CDR3 spans 17 amino acids. The CDR3 sequence is CASSSLSSGRRVGELFF. CDR3 DNA sequence: TGTGCCAGCAGCTCGCTGAGTAGCGGGAGGAGGGTCGGGGAGCTGTTTTTT. Filled out from reference TRBV5-4 and TRBJ2-2, the complete variable domain reads ETGVTQSPTHLIKTRGQQVTLRCSSQSGHNTVSWYQQALGQGPQFIFQYYREEENGRGNFPPRFSGLQFPNYSSELNVNALELDDSALYLCASSSLSSGRRVGELFFGEGSRLTVL.

This clone was observed a handful of times. The chain is built from TRBV28 and TRBJ2-7; 9 bases match TRBD1. The V segment lost 10 bases and the J segment 5 bases; nucleotides outside the gene matches: 9. The CDR3 is 13 residues long. Germline assignment: CDR1 MDHEN and CDR2 SYDVKM. The CDR3 spells CATGQGYGDEQYF. Written as DNA, the CDR3 is TGTGCCACCGGACAGGGGTACGGGGACGAGCAGTACTTC.

The chain carries TRBV5-4 and TRBJ2-1; 14 nucleotides match TRBD2. Germline CDR1 reads SGHNT; CDR2 reads YYREEE (reference sequence). With 1 base clipped from V and 7 bases from J, the junction kept 7 bases outside the gene matches. The CDR3 contains 17 residues. The CDR3 loop is CASSLLGLAGVGNEQFF. In nucleotides, the CDR3 is TGTGCCAGCAGCTTGTTGGGACTAGCGGGGGTAGGTAATGAGCAGTTCTTC. The variable domain in full, with the rest retrieved from reference TRBV5-4 and TRBJ2-1, is ETGVTQSPTHLIKTRGQQVTLRCSSQSGHNTVSWYQQALGQGPQFIFQYYREEENGRGNFPPRFSGLQFPNYSSELNVNALELDDSALYLCASSLLGLAGVGNEQFFGPGTRLTVL.

V gene TRBV7-3 combines with J gene TRBJ2-1; D possibly corresponds to TRBD1 (5 bases). The CDR3 is made up of 13 amino acids. From germline, CDR1 is SGHTA and CDR2 FQGTGA. The V end was cut by 2 bases, the J end by 10 bases, with 12 bases between. CDR3 bases: TGTGCCAGCAGCTTAGCGGCTGCAGGGGAGCAGTTCTTC. As protein: CASSLAAAGEQFF.

J is TRBJ1-1 and V is TRBV6-5, with D unresolved. Looked up from germline, CDR1 is MNHEY and CDR2 is SVGAGI. The CDR3 consists of 14 residues. The V end was cut by 0 bases, the J end by 4 bases, with 9 bases between. For the CDR3, the DNA is TGTGCCAGCAGTTACTCGCTCTCCGGCACTGAAGCTTTCTTT. This translates into CASSYSLSGTEAFF.

This chain uses TRBV9 with TRBJ1-1; no definite D call. Germline V lookup: CDR1 SGDLS, CDR2 YYNGEE. The CDR3 loop spans 14 amino acids. The V end was cut by 2 bases, the J end by 1 base, with 9 bases between. CDR3 bases: TGTGCCAGCAGCGTCACAAACCAGAACACTGAAGCTTTCTTT. Translating it yields CASSVTNQNTEAFF. Based on the CDR3 plus reference TRBV9 and TRBJ1-1, the full variable domain is DSGVTQTPKHLITATGQRVTLRCSPRSGDLSVYWYQQSLDQGLQFLIQYYNGEERAKGNILERFSAQQFPDLHSELNLSSLELGDSALYFCASSVTNQNTEAFFGQGTRLTVV.

This clone has only one observation. The V and J genes are TRBV30 and TRBJ2-6; perhaps TRBD2 as D (5 bases). Germline CDR1 GTSNPN, CDR2 SVGIG (reference sequence). Trimming removed 1 base from V and 0 bases from J, with 7 bases in between. The CDR3 is made up of 15 amino acids. CDR3 sequence: CAWSAGLSGANVLTF. The CDR3 DNA reads TGTGCCTGGAGTGCCGGACTCTCTGGGGCCAACGTCCTGACTTTC.

V usage is TRBV3-1 (or the pseudogene TRBV3-2) and J usage is TRBJ1-1, with TRBD1 matching over 9 bases. Trimming at V came to 2 bases and at J to 0 bases, leaving 7 bases not matched to a gene. Germline V gene lookup returns CDR1 LGHDT and CDR2 YNNKEL (reference sequence). The CDR3 has 17 residues. In DNA form, the CDR3 reads TGTGCCAGCAGCCAACGGGACAGGGTTCCCATGAACACTGAAGCTTTCTTT. Translating gives CASSQRDRVPMNTEAFF.

The chain carries TRBV3-1 (or the pseudogene TRBV3-2) and TRBJ2-7, with TRBD2 as a possible D gene (5 bases). The CDR3 loop spans 14 amino acids. The V end lost 0 bases, the J end lost 4 bases, and 10 bases lay between the germline ends. The germline CDR1 and CDR2 sequences are LGHDT and YNNKEL (reference sequence). The CDR3 bases are TGTGCCAGCAGCCAAGACGCTTCGGGGTACGAGCAGTACTTC. This gives the protein CASSQDASGYEQYF.

Only one count was recorded for this clone. The chain joins TRBV12-3 or TRBV12-4 to TRBJ2-1, with D possibly TRBD2 on 5 matching bases. V shed 5 bases and J shed 10 bases, with 9 bases lying between them. The CDR3 spans 11 residues. The CDR3 DNA follows: TGTGCCAGCAGTAAAGAGGGCGAGCAGTTCTTC. It specifies CASSKEGEQFF.

V usage is TRBV6-4 and J usage is TRBJ1-2; no definite D call. The CDR3 has 15 residues. V was pared by 4 bases and J by 4 bases, with 16 bases between. Germline V gene data show CDR1 as MRHNA and CDR2 as SNTAGT. In DNA form, the CDR3 reads TGTGCCAGCAGTGCTGGGATTTCGGGAATCTATGGCTACACCTTC. As protein: CASSAGISGIYGYTF.

This clone was counted between two and nine times. The chain carries TRBV2 and TRBJ2-5; TRBD2 matches at 9 bases. The CDR3 is 15 amino acids. The J segment lost 7 bases and the V segment lost 3 bases, leaving 9 bases of the junction unmatched. Germline V lookup: CDR1 SNHLY, CDR2 FYNNEI. The CDR3 loop reads CASSDPSGAGGTQYF. The CDR3 DNA follows: TGTGCCAGCAGTGACCCTAGCGGGGCGGGAGGGACCCAGTACTTC.